This TCR beta chain stems from a study of human T cells and chemical hapten exposure. TCRdb re-called the RACE reads with MiXCR, one entry per CDR3 protein. The table records approximately 97,000 distinct CDR3 sequences, more than 9.5% of them present only once. Sample time point: patch test 2, 6 weeks after DPC sensitization. The treatment denotes: therapeutic diphenylcyclopropenone sensitization with weekly scalp DPC. The CDR3 contains 15 residues. The germline V and J ends were trimmed by 0 bases and 2 bases, with 12 bases remaining between them. Germline assignment: CDR1 SGHRS and CDR2 YFSETQ. At least ten counts were recorded for this clonotype.

The source of this sequence is a middle-aged woman with alopecia areata. Some clones in this sample may be carry-over from other donors' samples. The starting material was whole blood, obtained in connection with sensitization to the hapten diphenylcyclopropenone (DPC). The chain employs TRBV5-1 and TRBJ2-7; D may correspond to TRBD1 or TRBD2 (6 bases each). The chain's CDR3 is CASSLGGTQTYEQYF. The CDR3 nucleotides are TGCGCCAGCAGCTTGGGCGGGACACAAACCTACGAGCAGTACTTC.